This TCR beta chain was obtained from a study of blood T cell repertoires in COVID-19. On the study more broadly: Researchers got acute and convalescent COVID-19 samples from the United States, Italy and Spain. Sample material is recorded as cDNA or gDNA derived from T cells, B-cell-depleted T cells, or PBMCs.

The method was immunoSEQ multiplex PCR; TCRdb's version includes in-frame clones alone and lacks a portion of them. Altogether 350,000 to 450,000 clones are present, around 84% being singletons, with the ten largest covering about 2.9%. Sequencing was done on a sample of peripheral blood. This clonotype originated in a human donor in a cohort sampled during active COVID-19.

CDR3 region: CASSLSRGSQEGTQYF. The CDR3 DNA is TGTGCCAGCAGCCTCAGTCGGGGGTCCCAAGAGGGGACCCAGTACTTC. The chain recombines TRBV7-9 with TRBJ2-5; perhaps TRBD2 as D (6 bases). CDR1 and CDR2 from the germline V gene are SEHNR and FQNEAQ (reference sequence). This CDR3 is built from 16 residues. Trimming took 5 bases from V and 7 from J, leaving 23 bases between them.